This TCR beta chain was obtained from a study of CD8 T cells in ankylosing spondylitis. Overall study findings and caveats: Before this, some motif variants had been reported in reactive arthritis synovial fluid and blood. In ankylosing spondylitis patients, matched synovial fluid reportedly showed significant enrichment of disease-linked clones.

This CDR3 is built from 12 residues. The germline V and J ends were trimmed by 3 bases and 4 bases, with 7 bases remaining between them. The germline gives CDR1 SQVTM, CDR2 ANQGSEA. TCRdb ran MiXCR on the 5' RACE reads and lists one entry per CDR3 protein. Among tens of thousands of distinct CDR3 sequences listed, around 7.4% were seen once. This clonotype was counted at least ten times. Antigen specificity is unknown. V and J are TRBV29-1 and TRBJ1-5; no definite D call. The sample was blood, either unsorted or a sorted T cell fraction (not recorded which). This clonotype was sampled from a female donor with ankylosing spondylitis or in good health (not recorded which). The CDR3 coding sequence is TGCAGCGTTGAGTCGGGTAATCAGCCCCAGCATTTT. It yields the protein CSVESGNQPQHF.